A single sample is the source of the 27 T cell receptor beta chains below, sequenced in a study of shared clonotypes between healthy human individuals. Repertoires were generated with immunoSEQ multiplex PCR, while TCRdb's copy carries only in-frame clones and drops some. The sample shows 1,400,000 or so clones, 97% to 99% of them seen only once. Sequencing was carried out using naive CD4+ T cells sorted from blood. Indicated subset: CD45RA+ positively selected. These receptors were collected from a man under 40 in good health.

V gene TRBV7-2 combines with J gene TRBJ1-1; D remains ambiguous. V was pared by 0 bases and J by 1 base, with 12 bases between. This CDR3 has 16 amino acids. CDR1 is SGHTA and CDR2 is FQGNSA in the germline V gene. In DNA form, the CDR3 reads TGTGCCAGCAGCTTAGCTGGCGGGTTGAAGAACACTGAAGCTTTCTTT. Residues: CASSLAGGLKNTEAFF.

The V and J genes are TRBV9 and TRBJ2-6; 7 positions agree with TRBD1. CDR3 length: 17 residues. The ends lost 3 bases at V and 0 bases at J; junction bases unmatched: 6. Germline-derived CDR1 and CDR2 are SGDLS and YYNGEE. The CDR3 DNA reads TGTGCCAGCAGCGAGGGACAGTTCCTCTCTGGGGCCAACGTCCTGACTTTC. Translating it yields CASSEGQFLSGANVLTF.

V usage is TRBV19 and J usage is TRBJ1-5; D ambiguous. V lost 4 bases and J lost 7, with 23 bases in between. Germline CDR1 LNHDA, CDR2 SQIVND (reference sequence). CDR3 length: 17 amino acids. DNA of the CDR3: TGTGCCAGTAGTACCTACTCGACCAAAGTCCGGGGACAGCCCCAGCATTTT. Its protein product is CASSTYSTKVRGQPQHF.

This chain's CDR3 is CASSPRRQGARDTEAFF. The CDR3 region has the DNA TGTGCCAGCAGTCCCAGGAGACAGGGGGCTCGGGACACTGAAGCTTTCTTT. The gene calls are TRBV28 and TRBJ1-1; TRBD1 agrees at 10 bases. The CDR3 length is 17 residues. V shed 5 bases, J shed 3 bases, and the junction held 12 bases outside the gene matches. Germline V gives CDR1 MDHEN, CDR2 SYDVKM.

This chain connects TRBV5-5 to TRBJ2-2; tentatively, D is TRBD1 (5 bases). Germline CDR1 SGHKS, CDR2 YYEKEE (reference sequence). The V and J ends lost 0 bases and 4 bases respectively, with 7 bases between them. The length of the CDR3 is 14 residues. CDR3 amino acids: CASSLVDSTGELFF. The CDR3 DNA is TGTGCCAGCAGCTTGGTCGACAGCACCGGGGAGCTGTTTTTT.

Comments on this clone: The sample holds other DNA sequences that translate to the same CDR3. The chain recombines TRBV9 with TRBJ1-1, with 8 bases aligning to TRBD1. V was clipped by 2 bases and J by 3 bases; unmatched bases: 6. Looked up from germline, CDR1 is SGDLS and CDR2 is YYNGEE. This CDR3 is built from 15 residues. CDR3 protein: CASSVGPTGDTEAFF. Here the CDR3 DNA reads TGTGCCAGCAGCGTCGGGCCGACAGGGGACACTGAAGCTTTCTTT.

The genes are TRBV19 and TRBJ2-1; 7 bases agree with TRBD1. Germline CDR1 is LNHDA and CDR2 is SQIVND (reference sequence). With 3 bases clipped from V and 5 bases from J, the junction kept 7 bases outside the gene matches. The CDR3 is made up of 15 amino acids. The chain's CDR3 is CASSIRGHINNEQFF. Here the CDR3 DNA reads TGTGCCAGTAGTATTAGGGGGCACATCAACAATGAGCAGTTCTTC.

The chain couples TRBV28 to TRBJ2-3, with TRBD2 matching over 10 bases. After removal of 3 bases from V and 7 bases from J, the junction contained 1 base not matched to a gene. This CDR3 comprises 13 residues. Per the germline V gene, CDR1 is MDHEN and CDR2 is SYDVKM. CDR3 bases: TGTGCCAGCAGTTTGACTAGCGGGTATACGCAGTATTTT. The encoded protein is CASSLTSGYTQYF.

V usage is TRBV7-9 and J usage is TRBJ2-1, with 9 positions matching TRBD2. V lost 3 bases to trimming and J lost 10 bases; unmatched junction nucleotides: 4. CDR1 and CDR2 from the germline V gene are SEHNR and FQNEAQ (reference sequence). The CDR3 length is 13 residues. CDR3 coding DNA: TGTGCCAGCAGCTTGGCTAGCGGGAAGGAGCAGTTCTTC. This translates into CASSLASGKEQFF.

The chain joins TRBV7-2 to TRBJ1-5; weak D call: TRBD1 (6 bases). Per the germline V gene, CDR1 is SGHTA and CDR2 is FQGNSA. V was shortened by 1 base and J by 6 bases, with 10 bases between the two germline ends. The length of the CDR3 is 14 residues. CDR3: CASSLEGGGQPQHF. DNA of the CDR3: TGTGCCAGCAGCTTAGAAGGGGGTGGTCAGCCCCAGCATTTT.

CDR3 sequence reads: CASRRGINEKLFF. DNA for the CDR3: TGTGCCAGCCGACGAGGGATTAATGAAAAACTGTTTTTT. The gene calls are TRBV28 and TRBJ1-4; no reliable D call. The V gene lost 8 bases and the J gene lost 4 bases, with 11 bases spanning the gap. Per the germline V gene, CDR1 is MDHEN and CDR2 is SYDVKM. This CDR3 has 13 amino acids. Full variable domain (outside the CDR3, taken from reference TRBV28 and TRBJ1-4): DVKVTQSSRYLVKRTGEKVFLECVQDMDHENMFWYRQDPGLGLRLIYFSYDVKMKEKGDIPEGYSVSREKKERFSLILESASTNQTSMYLCASRRGINEKLFFGSGTQLSVL.

The rearrangement links TRBV5-1 to TRBJ2-1; 7 nucleotides match TRBD2. CDR1 is SGHRS and CDR2 is YFSETQ in the germline V gene. V trimming: 4 bases; J trimming: 5 bases; junction bases outside the gene matches: 9. This CDR3 is built from 15 residues. The CDR3 sequence: CASSILALSHNEQFF. The CDR3 nucleotides read TGCGCCAGCAGCATACTAGCGTTATCGCACAATGAGCAGTTCTTC.

The chain links TRBV13 to TRBJ1-2; possible D gene TRBD1, 6 bases. The length of the CDR3 is 14 residues. Germline-derived CDR1 and CDR2 are PRHDT and FYEKMQ (reference sequence). The V end lost 6 bases, the J end lost 5 bases, and 16 bases lay between the germline ends. The CDR3, as DNA: TGTGCCAGCAGAAGAGGGGGGGCTGGGTATGGCTACACCTTC. It encodes CASRRGGAGYGYTF.

The chain is built from TRBV5-5 and TRBJ1-1; D not certain. The V and J ends lost 1 base and 2 bases respectively, with 6 bases between them. Germline loops: CDR1 SGHKS, CDR2 YYEKEE (reference sequence). CDR3 length equals 13 residues. The DNA of the CDR3 is TGTGCCAGCAGCTTGCAGGCCAACACTGAAGCTTTCTTT. Translated: CASSLQANTEAFF. Complete variable domain (other parts from reference TRBV5-5 and TRBJ1-1): DAGVTQSPTHLIKTRGQQVTLRCSPISGHKSVSWYQQVLGQGPQFIFQYYEKEERGRGNFPDRFSARQFPNYSSELNVNALLLGDSALYLCASSLQANTEAFFGQGTRLTVV.

The V call is TRBV5-1, the J call TRBJ1-1; D uncertain. The V gene lost 3 bases and the J gene lost 1 base, with 10 bases spanning the gap. The CDR3 sequence is 14 residues long. Germline V lookup: CDR1 SGHRS, CDR2 YFSETQ. CDR3 DNA: TGCGCCAGCAGCTCGGACGGGAGGAACACTGAAGCTTTCTTT. This translates into CASSSDGRNTEAFF.

This chain links TRBV5-6 with TRBJ1-4; no clear D. The CDR3 totals 16 residues. From germline, CDR1 is SGHDT and CDR2 YYEEEE. The V end lost 5 bases, the J end lost 2 bases, and 16 bases lay between the germline ends. The CDR3 bases are TGTGCCAGCAGTGAACTGGGGAGCTCTACTAATGAAAAACTGTTTTTT. Translating it yields CASSELGSSTNEKLFF.

This rearrangement joins TRBV5-1 to TRBJ2-7; D remains unclear. Germline CDR1 reads SGHRS; CDR2 reads YFSETQ. V was clipped by 4 bases and J by 6 bases, with 11 bases between them. This CDR3 contains 12 residues. The CDR3 is CASSTHPGEQYF. The CDR3 DNA is TGCGCCAGCAGCACACACCCAGGCGAGCAGTACTTC.

The V call is TRBV29-1, the J call TRBJ1-4, with TRBD1 matching over 7 bases. This CDR3 is 16 amino acids long. The ends lost 3 bases at V and 8 bases at J; junction bases unmatched: 15. CDR1 SQVTM and CDR2 ANQGSEA come from the germline V gene. As DNA, the CDR3 is TGCAGCGTTGACACCCTGATAGGGGGCGCCGGGGAAAAACTGTTTTTT. It codes for CSVDTLIGGAGEKLFF.

The rearrangement joins TRBV6-5 to TRBJ2-7, with TRBD2 identical over 8 bases. Trimming removed 2 bases from V and 0 bases from J; junction bases left unmatched: 3. Germline CDR1 reads MNHEY; CDR2 reads SVGAGI. CDR3 length: 15 amino acids. CDR3 in amino acids: CASSYGTSFSYEQYF. CDR3 in DNA: TGTGCCAGCAGTTACGGGACTAGTTTCTCCTACGAGCAGTACTTC.

About this clone: Within the sample, other DNA sequences also encode this same CDR3. The rearrangement links TRBV5-1 to TRBJ2-2; 12 bases are shared with TRBD2. In germline, CDR1 is SGHRS, CDR2 YFSETQ. CDR3 length: 17 residues. The junction had 3 bases not matched to a gene; V was cut back by 3 bases and J by 0 bases. The DNA for the CDR3 is TGCGCCAGCAGCTCGGGACTAGCGGGCTCGAACACCGGGGAGCTGTTTTTT. Translated: CASSSGLAGSNTGELFF.

The V and J genes are TRBV5-4 and TRBJ2-5; D remains unclear. CDR1 is SGHNT, CDR2 YYREEE, per germline (reference sequence). The CDR3 contains 13 residues. V was clipped by 3 bases and J by 2 bases, with 8 bases between them. The CDR3 bases are TGTGCCAGCAGCTGGAGCGCACAAGAGACCCAGTACTTC. Translated, it gives CASSWSAQETQYF.

The table lists this clone with a count of one. The genes are TRBV18 and TRBJ2-7; D is uncertain. Germline CDR1 is KGHSH and CDR2 is LQKENI. The CDR3 has 14 amino acids. The V end was cut by 5 bases, the J end by 2 bases, with 13 bases between. Written as DNA, the CDR3 is TGTGCCAGCTCATCGGACGGCTGGACCTACGAGCAGTACTTC. It is translated as CASSSDGWTYEQYF.

V is TRBV14 and J is TRBJ1-2; D not resolved. The ends were cut back, 4 bases at V and 3 bases at J, with 12 bases in the middle. The germline gives CDR1 SGHDN, CDR2 FVKESK. The CDR3 contains 14 residues. The DNA of the CDR3 is TGTGCCAGCAGCCCCAAGGCAGTCGACTATGGCTACACCTTC. The encoded protein is CASSPKAVDYGYTF.

The genes are TRBV5-1 and TRBJ1-3, with D perhaps TRBD1 (5 bases). The CDR3 has 15 residues. Trimming removed 1 base at V and 0 bases at J, with 8 bases between. Germline V gene sequence: CDR1 SGHRS, CDR2 YFSETQ. The CDR3 bases are TGCGCCAGCAGCTTGTCGACAGCCTCTGGAAACACCATATATTTT. Its protein is CASSLSTASGNTIYF.

This chain uses TRBV19 with TRBJ2-1; D is undetermined. The ends were cut back, 6 bases at V and 2 bases at J, with 14 bases in the middle. The CDR3 consists of 15 residues. The V gene's germline CDR1 is LNHDA and CDR2 SQIVND (reference sequence). The CDR3: CASRVTAFAYNEQFF. The CDR3 DNA reads TGTGCCAGTAGGGTAACTGCATTCGCCTACAATGAGCAGTTCTTC.

The chain has TRBV11-3 and TRBJ2-7, with 7 bases that match TRBD1. Germline trimming cut 6 bases from V and 2 bases from J; bases unmatched to any gene: 7. Germline loops: CDR1 SGHNT, CDR2 YENEEA. This CDR3 is built from 14 residues. The CDR3 sequence is CASSKRDSPYEQYF. The CDR3 DNA reads TGTGCCAGCAGTAAGAGGGACAGCCCCTACGAGCAGTACTTC.

V usage is TRBV19 and J usage is TRBJ1-1, with TRBD1 as a possible D gene (5 bases). V lost 1 base to trimming and J lost 6 bases, with 15 bases between them. The CDR3 covers 15 residues. Germline CDR1 LNHDA, CDR2 SQIVND (reference sequence). The CDR3 region is CASSIGGGLGAEAFF. In nucleotides, the CDR3 is TGTGCCAGTAGTATAGGAGGAGGGCTGGGGGCTGAAGCTTTCTTT.